The clone carrying this T cell receptor beta chain was observed once. The trim removed 5 bases at V and 2 bases at J, leaving 4 bases unmatched. The CDR3 loop spans 15 amino acids. Looked up from germline, CDR1 is SGHTA and CDR2 is FQGTGA. The sample comes from a study of blood T cell repertoires in COVID-19. Study details: PBMCs, B-cell-depleted T cells, or T cells provided the cDNA or gDNA that made up the material.

In the authors' workflow: Cell counts per sample came from amplifying reference gene primers. Assay: immunoSEQ multiplex PCR; the TCRdb copy retains only in-frame clones and omits some. V, J and clone size were drawn from that table, and D and trimming were deduced from the DNA. The sample records about 110,000 clones, 84% being singletons. The chain has TRBV7-3 and TRBJ2-3, with 10 bases matching TRBD2. The specimen sequenced was peripheral blood. The clonotype comes from a woman aged 55 to 70 with acute or convalescent COVID-19. CDR3 sequence reads: CASSRGLAATDTQYF. The CDR3 coding sequence is TGTGCCAGCAGCCGCGGACTAGCGGCCACAGATACGCAGTATTTT.